Below are 22 T cell receptor beta chains sequenced from a single sample in a study of T cells in localized non-small cell lung cancer. Clones were read by immunoSEQ multiplex PCR, and TCRdb kept only the in-frame ones, dropping some. The sample has 90,000 or so clones; around 90% are singletons. The input for sequencing was peripheral blood, taken before any cancer treatment. The receptors were gathered from a man between 40 and 70 years old with stage I squamous cell lung carcinoma.

V gene TRBV5-4 combines with J gene TRBJ2-3, with D possibly being TRBD1 (7 bases). The CDR3 runs to 14 residues. V was cut by 2 bases and J by 4 bases, with 11 bases left in between. Germline CDR1 SGHNT, CDR2 YYREEE (reference sequence). This chain's CDR3 is CASSFQGGADTQYF. The CDR3 bases are TGTGCCAGCAGCTTTCAGGGGGGCGCAGATACGCAGTATTTT.

The chain uses TRBV7-3 and TRBJ2-1, with TRBD1 as a possible D gene (6 bases). This CDR3 is 15 amino acids long. V was shortened by 3 bases and J by 7 bases, with 16 bases between the two germline ends. The V gene's germline CDR1 is SGHTA and CDR2 FQGTGA. CDR3 region: CASSFDRTKVNEQFF. The CDR3 DNA reads as TGTGCCAGCAGCTTCGACAGGACCAAGGTAAATGAGCAGTTCTTC.

The chain couples TRBV7-9 to TRBJ1-5, with TRBD1 as a possible D gene (6 bases). The CDR3 totals 16 residues. CDR1 and CDR2 (germline): SEHNR, FQNEAQ (reference sequence). V lost 0 bases and J lost 4, with 13 bases in between. The CDR3 nucleotides read TGTGCCAGCAGCTTAGCTTCTGGACAGAATAATCAGCCCCAGCATTTT. Translating gives CASSLASGQNNQPQHF. The full variable domain, with the rest looked up from reference TRBV7-9 and TRBJ1-5, is DTGVSQNPRHKITKRGQNVTFRCDPISEHNRLYWYRQTLGQGPEFLTYFQNEAQLEKSRLLSDRFSAERPKGSFSTLEIQRTEQGDSAMYLCASSLASGQNNQPQHFGDGTRLSIL.

The V call is TRBV6-5, the J call TRBJ2-3; D ambiguous. From germline, CDR1 is MNHEY and CDR2 SVGAGI. V was shortened by 6 bases and J by 5 bases, with 6 bases between the two germline ends. This CDR3 has 11 residues. The chain's CDR3 is CASSLRDTQYF. DNA for the CDR3: TGTGCCAGCAGCCTACGAGATACGCAGTATTTT.

This clone appeared once. CDR3 sequence reads: CASSLNPGGGGYTF. CDR3 sequence (DNA): TGTGCCAGCAGCTTAAACCCAGGGGGTGGTGGCTACACCTTC. V gene TRBV11-2 combines with J gene TRBJ1-2; TRBD1 aligns across 7 bases. J was trimmed by 7 bases and V by 2 bases; bases with no gene match: 7. Germline V lookup: CDR1 SGHAT, CDR2 FQNNGV. The CDR3 totals 14 residues.

This clone was detected only a few times. The rearrangement uses TRBV4-1 and TRBJ1-1; no definite D call. The CDR3 spans 13 residues. The germline gives CDR1 MGHRA, CDR2 YSYEKL. V was shortened by 5 bases and J by 1 base, with 8 bases between the two germline ends. The CDR3 sequence: CASSFQSNTEAFF. Here the CDR3 DNA reads TGCGCCAGCAGCTTTCAGTCGAACACTGAAGCTTTCTTT.

The chain employs TRBV11-2 and TRBJ1-1; unclear D gene. This CDR3 region has 14 residues. The V gene lost 4 bases and the J gene lost 5 bases, with 14 bases spanning the gap. Germline V gene sequence: CDR1 SGHAT, CDR2 FQNNGV. The CDR3 region is CASSSRPGSTEAFF. As DNA, the CDR3 is TGTGCCAGCAGCTCCCGTCCAGGATCTACTGAAGCTTTCTTT.

The rearrangement joins TRBV9 to TRBJ2-4; either TRBD1 or TRBD2 may fit D (5 bases each). The CDR3 runs 13 residues. Germline CDR1 reads SGDLS; CDR2 reads YYNGEE. Trimming cost V 5 bases and J 12 bases, with 18 bases left between them. The CDR3 region is CASSTRAGTRQYF. CDR3 in DNA: TGTGCCAGCAGTACTAGGGCCGGGACCCGTCAGTACTTC.

The chain joins TRBV5-1 to TRBJ2-5, with 10 bases that match TRBD1. The V segment lost 0 bases and the J segment 5 bases; nucleotides outside the gene matches: 4. Germline CDR1 SGHRS, CDR2 YFSETQ. There are 15 residues in the CDR3. As DNA, the CDR3 is TGCGCCAGCAGCTTGGGGGGGACAGGGGACGAGACCCAGTACTTC. Its protein is CASSLGGTGDETQYF.

CDR3 sequence: CASSLGAMETQYF. The DNA of the CDR3 is TGCGCCAGCAGCTTGGGAGCTATGGAGACCCAGTACTTC. The rearrangement uses TRBV5-1 and TRBJ2-5; D gene uncertain. Germline CDR1 is SGHRS and CDR2 is YFSETQ. Trimming took 0 bases from V and 5 from J, leaving 8 bases between them. The CDR3 sequence is 13 residues long.

The rearrangement uses TRBV7-2 and TRBJ2-5; unclear D gene. Deletions cut 4 bases from V and 5 bases from J, with 11 bases between. Per germline, CDR1 SGHTA and CDR2 FQGNSA. This CDR3 has 13 residues. The CDR3 loop reads CASSSPLSETQYF. The DNA for the CDR3 is TGTGCCAGCAGCTCCCCACTATCGGAGACCCAGTACTTC.

J is TRBJ1-2 and V is TRBV19; 9 bases are shared with TRBD1. The V gene end was trimmed by 5 bases and the J gene end by 7 bases; junction bases not matched to a gene: 2. The CDR3 length is 12 residues. The germline V gene encodes CDR1 LNHDA and CDR2 SQIVND (reference sequence). The CDR3 protein is CASSGTGIGYTF. CDR3 nucleotides: TGTGCCAGTAGTGGGACAGGGATTGGCTACACCTTC.

The V call is TRBV7-9, the J call TRBJ1-1, with D maybe TRBD1 (5 bases). Trimming cost V 1 base and J 10 bases, with 10 bases left between them. The CDR3 has 12 amino acids. Per germline, CDR1 SEHNR and CDR2 FQNEAQ (reference sequence). In DNA form, the CDR3 reads TGTGCCAGCAGCTTAGGGGGGAAGGTAGCTTTCTTT. Translation gives CASSLGGKVAFF. The full variable domain, rest sourced from reference TRBV7-9 and TRBJ1-1, is DTGVSQNPRHKITKRGQNVTFRCDPISEHNRLYWYRQTLGQGPEFLTYFQNEAQLEKSRLLSDRFSAERPKGSFSTLEIQRTEQGDSAMYLCASSLGGKVAFFGQGTRLTVV.

The chain uses TRBV7-3 and TRBJ2-3; no firm D call. The CDR3 has 16 amino acids. CDR1 is SGHTA and CDR2 is FQGTGA in the germline V gene. V was trimmed by 3 bases and J by 6 bases, leaving 19 bases between them. Written as DNA, the CDR3 is TGTGCCAGCAGCTTGTCTGCCCCTTCTACCGGGGATACGCAGTATTTT. As protein: CASSLSAPSTGDTQYF.

The chain carries TRBV20-1 and TRBJ1-4; 7 positions match TRBD1. The CDR3 is 11 amino acids. Trimming at V came to 5 bases and at J to 7 bases, leaving 1 base not matched to a gene. Germline V CDR1 and CDR2: DFQATT, SNEGSKA (reference sequence). The CDR3 region is CSARQGEKLFF. The CDR3, as DNA: TGCAGTGCTCGACAGGGTGAAAAACTGTTTTTT.

The genes are TRBV5-8 and TRBJ1-4, with D tentatively TRBD1 (6 bases). The CDR3 runs to 14 residues. Trimming cost V 2 bases and J 7 bases, with 12 bases left between them. The V gene's germline CDR1 is SGHTS and CDR2 YDEGEE. The CDR3 bases are TGTGCCAGCAGCTTCCAGGGGAAGAGTGAAAAACTGTTTTTT. This translates into CASSFQGKSEKLFF.

This chain connects TRBV6-1 to TRBJ2-7; no definite D call. With 4 bases removed from V and 1 base from J, the gap between germline ends came to 14 bases. Germline V CDR1 and CDR2: MNHNS, SASEGT. The CDR3 spans 15 residues. CDR3 coding DNA: TGTGCCAGCAGTGCGACCATCCAGGTATCCTACGAGCAGTACTTC. Translating it yields CASSATIQVSYEQYF.

The chain employs TRBV7-2 and TRBJ2-1; D is unresolved. V was pared by 2 bases and J by 5 bases, with 10 bases between. Looked up from germline, CDR1 is SGHTA and CDR2 is FQGNSA. This CDR3 has 14 residues. CDR3 nucleotides: TGTGCCAGCAGCTTATCTTGGCTAAACAATGAGCAGTTCTTC. Translating gives CASSLSWLNNEQFF.

This clone was counted between two and nine times. The chain carries TRBV5-4 and TRBJ1-5, with 11 nucleotides matching TRBD1. This CDR3 comprises 15 residues. Germline assignment: CDR1 SGHNT and CDR2 YYREEE (reference sequence). After removal of 4 bases from V and 7 bases from J, the junction contained 7 bases not matched to a gene. The CDR3 region has the DNA TGTGCCAGCAGCCAAGAAGGGACAGGGGGACAGCCCCAGCATTTT. Translated, it gives CASSQEGTGGQPQHF.

This sequence joins TRBV5-1 and TRBJ2-7; 7 bases agree with TRBD1. CDR3 length: 13 residues. J gave up 6 bases and V 4 bases, and 7 bases lay outside the gene matches. CDR1 and CDR2 from the germline V gene are SGHRS and YFSETQ. The CDR3 DNA reads as TGCGCCAGCAGCGGGGGACAGTTCTCCGAGCAGTACTTC. This sequence encodes CASSGGQFSEQYF. Full variable domain (outside the CDR3, taken from reference TRBV5-1 and TRBJ2-7): KAGVTQTPRYLIKTRGQQVTLSCSPISGHRSVSWYQQTPGQGLQFLFEYFSETQRNKGNFPGRFSGRQFSNSRSEMNVSTLELGDSALYLCASSGGQFSEQYFGPGTRLTVT.

This chain joins TRBV18 and TRBJ1-5; 11 bases are shared with TRBD1. V dropped 6 bases and J dropped 7; count of bases not matched to a gene: 8. CDR3 length: 15 residues. The germline V gene encodes CDR1 KGHSH and CDR2 LQKENI. The chain's CDR3 is CASSYRDRGLQPQHF. DNA for the CDR3: TGTGCCAGCTCTTACCGGGACAGGGGGTTACAGCCCCAGCATTTT.

The chain has TRBV25-1 and TRBJ1-2; D might be TRBD1 (5 bases). V gave up 4 bases and J gave up 0 bases, with 12 bases separating them. Germline V gives CDR1 MGHDK, CDR2 SYGVNS. The CDR3 has 15 amino acids. CDR3 protein: CASSVSWDANYGYTF. CDR3 DNA: TGTGCCAGCAGTGTAAGTTGGGACGCTAACTATGGCTACACCTTC.